Listed below are T cell receptor beta chains from one sample, sequenced in a study of shared clonotypes between healthy human individuals. Clones were read by immunoSEQ multiplex PCR, and TCRdb kept only the in-frame ones, dropping some. This sample has about 2.1 million clones, with roughly 95% found just once. The specimen was naive CD8+ T cells from PBMCs. The receptors originated from a man in his late teens or twenties in good health. Some clones in this sample may be carry-over from other donors' samples. CDR3s include the opening cysteine and the closing phenylalanine or tryptophan. A D gene is named only where the DNA matches it firmly. Expanded clones are given a class, and other clones once, few, many or no size at all.

v_gene	j_gene	d_gene	abundance	CDR3nt	CDR3aa
TRBV30	TRBJ2-1	TRBD2	.	TGTGCCTGGACCTCTAGCGGGGGCTCCTACAATGAGCAGTTCTTC	CAWTSSGGSYNEQFF
TRBV7-9	TRBJ1-1	.	.	TGTGCCAGCAGCCCTCCCGAGGGGGTGAACACTGAAGCTTTCTTT	CASSPPEGVNTEAFF
TRBV19	TRBJ2-5	TRBD2	once	TGTGCCAGTAGTATAGGACGCAGCGGGAGTCAAGAGACCCAGTACTTC	CASSIGRSGSQETQYF
TRBV27	TRBJ1-1	.	.	TGTGCCAGCAGTTTTATGGGGCCGGCCACTGAAGCTTTCTTT	CASSFMGPATEAFF
TRBV27	TRBJ1-5	TRBD1	.	TGTGCCAGCAGTTTATTCCCGGGACAGGGTAATCAGCCCCAGCATTTT	CASSLFPGQGNQPQHF
TRBV28	TRBJ2-1	.	.	TGTGCCAGCACCTACCAGGGGTCCTACAATGAGCAGTTCTTC	CASTYQGSYNEQFF
TRBV7-8	TRBJ1-2	TRBD1	.	TGTGCCAGCAGCTCGACAGGGGTCGACTATGGCTACACCTTC	CASSSTGVDYGYTF
TRBV27	TRBJ2-7	.	once	TGTGCCAGCAGTTTATCGGCAGACTACGAGCAGTACTTC	CASSLSADYEQYF
TRBV27	TRBJ1-5	TRBD1	.	TGTGCCAGCAGCTCCGGGACAGGGGTGGCTCAGCCCCAGCATTTT	CASSSGTGVAQPQHF
TRBV7-9	TRBJ2-3	TRBD2	.	TGTGCCAGCAGCCCCGGACTAGCGGGAGGCCCAGATACGCAGTATTTT	CASSPGLAGGPDTQYF
TRBV27	TRBJ1-1	.	.	TGTGCCAGCAGTTTATCGTCTGGGGTGAACACTGAAGCTTTCTTT	CASSLSSGVNTEAFF
TRBV6-5	TRBJ2-2	.	.	TGTGCCAGCAGCCTGGAGGGCGGGGAGCTGTTTTTT	CASSLEGGELFF
TRBV27	TRBJ2-7	TRBD2	.	TGTGCCAGCAGTTTACGGGGGGGCCTAAACTACGAGCAGTACTTC	CASSLRGGLNYEQYF
TRBV27	TRBJ2-1	.	.	TGTGCCAGCAGTTTATCGTCCTACAATGAGCAGTTCTTC	CASSLSSYNEQFF
TRBV25-1	TRBJ2-7	.	once	TGTGCCAGCAGTGAAGCCCCGCTGGGCGAGCAGTACTTC	CASSEAPLGEQYF
TRBV9	TRBJ2-1	TRBD2	.	TGTGCCAGCAGCAGCAGCAGCGGGACGGAGCAGTTCTTC	CASSSSSGTEQFF
TRBV28	TRBJ1-2	.	.	TGTGCCAGCAGTTCCTACAGGAGTACATATGGCTACACCTTC	CASSSYRSTYGYTF
TRBV19	TRBJ2-3	.	.	TGTGCCAGTAGTCCTTTTCGACAGGGAGGCGATACGCAGTATTTT	CASSPFRQGGDTQYF
TRBV30	TRBJ2-7	.	.	TGTGCCTGGGGACGGATCTCCTACGAGCAGTACTTC	CAWGRISYEQYF
TRBV2	TRBJ2-7	TRBD2	.	TGTGCCAGCAGTGAATCTAGCGGGAGTCACACCTACGAGCAGTACTTC	CASSESSGSHTYEQYF
TRBV27	TRBJ2-1	TRBD2	.	TGTGCCAGCAGTTTAATAGCGGGAGGAAACAATGAGCAGTTCTTC	CASSLIAGGNNEQFF
TRBV7-3	TRBJ2-2	.	.	TGTGCCAGCAGCTTAGTAATCACCGGGGAGCTGTTTTTT	CASSLVITGELFF
TRBV13	TRBJ2-7	TRBD1	.	TGTGCCAGCAGCTTAGGGGCAGGGGGCACCTACGAGCAGTACTTC	CASSLGAGGTYEQYF
TRBV11-2	TRBJ1-1	.	.	TGTGCCAGCAGCCTGGGAGGGAACACTGAAGCTTTCTTT	CASSLGGNTEAFF
TRBV6-1	TRBJ2-2	TRBD2	.	TGTGCCAGCAGTGACAGCCAGGGACTAGTTTACACCGGGGAGCTGTTTTTT	CASSDSQGLVYTGELFF
TRBV27	TRBJ2-1	.	.	TGTGCCAGCAGTTTCCCCCCCGGAGCGGCGAATGAGCAGTTCTTC	CASSFPPGAANEQFF
TRBV7-9	TRBJ2-7	.	.	TGTGCCAGCAGCATCCCCGGAGACTATGGCGAGCAGTACTTC	CASSIPGDYGEQYF
TRBV27	TRBJ2-7	TRBD2	.	TGTGCCAGCAGATTTGGCGGGGGAGTAGGTACCTACGAGCAGTACTTC	CASRFGGGVGTYEQYF
TRBV28	TRBJ2-3	TRBD1	once	TGTGCCAGCAGCTACGAACAGGGGGCGAGGGATACGCAGTATTTT	CASSYEQGARDTQYF